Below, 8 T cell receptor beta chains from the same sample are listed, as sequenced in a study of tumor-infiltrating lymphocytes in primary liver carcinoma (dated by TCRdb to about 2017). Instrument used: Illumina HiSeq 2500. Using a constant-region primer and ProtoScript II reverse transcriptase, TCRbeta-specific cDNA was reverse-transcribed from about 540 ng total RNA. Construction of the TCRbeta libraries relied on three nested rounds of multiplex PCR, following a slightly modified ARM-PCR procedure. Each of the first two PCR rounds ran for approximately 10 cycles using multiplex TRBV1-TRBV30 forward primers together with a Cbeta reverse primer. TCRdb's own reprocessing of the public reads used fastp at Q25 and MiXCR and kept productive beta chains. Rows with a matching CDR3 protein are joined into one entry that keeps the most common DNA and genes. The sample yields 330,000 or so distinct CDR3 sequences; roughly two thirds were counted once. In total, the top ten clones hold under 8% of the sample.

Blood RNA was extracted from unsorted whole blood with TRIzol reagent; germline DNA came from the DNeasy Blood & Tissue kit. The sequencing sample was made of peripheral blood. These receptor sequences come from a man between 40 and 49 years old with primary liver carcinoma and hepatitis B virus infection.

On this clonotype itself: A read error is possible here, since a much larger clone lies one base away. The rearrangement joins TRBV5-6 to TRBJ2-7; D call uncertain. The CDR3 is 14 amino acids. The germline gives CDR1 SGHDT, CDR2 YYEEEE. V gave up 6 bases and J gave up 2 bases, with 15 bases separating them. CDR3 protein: CASTHDGATYEQYF. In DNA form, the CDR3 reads TGTGCCAGCACACACGACGGAGCCACCTACGAGCAGTACTTC.

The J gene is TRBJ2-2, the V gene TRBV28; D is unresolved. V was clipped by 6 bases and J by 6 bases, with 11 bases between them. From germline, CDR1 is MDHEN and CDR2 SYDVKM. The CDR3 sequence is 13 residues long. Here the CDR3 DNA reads TGTGCCAGCAGCCTCGTTTACGCCGGGGAGCTGTTTTTT. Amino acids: CASSLVYAGELFF.

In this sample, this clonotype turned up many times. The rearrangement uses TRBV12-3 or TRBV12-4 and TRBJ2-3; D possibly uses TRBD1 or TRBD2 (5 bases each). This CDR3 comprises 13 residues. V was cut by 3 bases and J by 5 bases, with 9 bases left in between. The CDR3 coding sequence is TGTGCCAGCAGTTTTGGGGGAGTAGATACGCAGTATTTT. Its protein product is CASSFGGVDTQYF.

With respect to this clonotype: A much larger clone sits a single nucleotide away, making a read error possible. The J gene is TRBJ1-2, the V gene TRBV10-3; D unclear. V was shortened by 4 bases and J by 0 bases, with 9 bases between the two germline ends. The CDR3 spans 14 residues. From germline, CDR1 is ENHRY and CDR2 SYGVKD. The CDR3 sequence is CAISAEASNYGYTF. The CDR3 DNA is TGTGCCATCAGTGCGGAAGCCTCTAACTATGGCTACACCTTC.

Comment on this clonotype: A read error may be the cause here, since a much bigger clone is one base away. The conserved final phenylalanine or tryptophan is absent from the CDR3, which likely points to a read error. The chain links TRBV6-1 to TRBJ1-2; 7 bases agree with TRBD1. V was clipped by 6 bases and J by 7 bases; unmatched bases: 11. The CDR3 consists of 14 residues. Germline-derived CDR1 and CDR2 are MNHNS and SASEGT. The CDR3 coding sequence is TGTGCCAGCAGCTCGACAGGGATTGGTGTTGGCTACACCTTA. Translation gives CASSSTGIGVGYTL.

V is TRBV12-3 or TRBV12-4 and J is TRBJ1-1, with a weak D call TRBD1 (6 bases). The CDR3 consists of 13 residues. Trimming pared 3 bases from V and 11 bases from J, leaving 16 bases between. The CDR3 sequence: CASSFGQGLGAFF. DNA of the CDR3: TGTGCCAGCAGTTTTGGGCAGGGGTTGGGCGCTTTCTTT.

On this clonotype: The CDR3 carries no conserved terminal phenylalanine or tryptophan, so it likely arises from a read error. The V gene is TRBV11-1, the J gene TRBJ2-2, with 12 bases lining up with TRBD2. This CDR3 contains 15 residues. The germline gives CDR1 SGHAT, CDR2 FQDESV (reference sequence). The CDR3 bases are TGTACCAGCAGCCTCCGGACTAGCGGGATTGGGGAGCTGTTTTCT. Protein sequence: CTSSLRTSGIGELFS.

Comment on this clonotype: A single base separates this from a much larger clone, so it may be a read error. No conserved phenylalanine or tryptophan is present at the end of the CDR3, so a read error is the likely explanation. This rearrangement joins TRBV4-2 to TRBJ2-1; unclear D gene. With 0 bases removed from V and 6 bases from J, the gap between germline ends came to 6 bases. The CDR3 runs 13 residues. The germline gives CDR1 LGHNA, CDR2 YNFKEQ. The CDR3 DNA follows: TGTGCCAGCAGCCAAGATAAGGGCAATGAGCAGTTCCTC. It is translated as CASSQDKGNEQFL.